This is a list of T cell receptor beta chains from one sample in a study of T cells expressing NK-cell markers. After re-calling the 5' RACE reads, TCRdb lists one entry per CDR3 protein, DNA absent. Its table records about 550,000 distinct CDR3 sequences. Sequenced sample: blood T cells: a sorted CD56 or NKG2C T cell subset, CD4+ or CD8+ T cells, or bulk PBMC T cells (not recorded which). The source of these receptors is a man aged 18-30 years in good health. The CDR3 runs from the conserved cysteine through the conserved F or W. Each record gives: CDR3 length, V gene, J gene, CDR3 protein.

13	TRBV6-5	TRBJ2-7	CASSYDSFYEQYF
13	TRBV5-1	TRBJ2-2	CASSPEWAGELFF
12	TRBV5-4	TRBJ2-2	CASSLVFGELFF
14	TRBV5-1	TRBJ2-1	CASSLGASHNEQFF
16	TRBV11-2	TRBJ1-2	CASSSTFGGPNYGYTF
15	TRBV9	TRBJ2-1	CASSVREALYNEQFF
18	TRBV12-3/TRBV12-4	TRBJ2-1	CASSLVGLAGGSTNEQFF
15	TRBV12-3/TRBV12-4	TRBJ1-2	CASSLGGGRPKGYTF
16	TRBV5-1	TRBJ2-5	CASSLVASGSTETQYF
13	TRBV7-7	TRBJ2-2	CASGGAGTGELFF
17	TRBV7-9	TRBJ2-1	CASSTTSGPADVDEQFF
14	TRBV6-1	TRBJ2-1	CATTRGQAYNEQFF
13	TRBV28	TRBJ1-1	CATILPGNTEAFF
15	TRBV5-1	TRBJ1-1	CASSLEQSQNTEAFF
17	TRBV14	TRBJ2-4	CASSQVGIRDSKNIQYF
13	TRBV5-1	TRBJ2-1	CASSWDVLNEQFF
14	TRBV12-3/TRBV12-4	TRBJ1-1	CASTNQGAGTEAFF
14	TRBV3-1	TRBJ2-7	CASSSSQGANEQYF
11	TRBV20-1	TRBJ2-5	CSARLGETQYF
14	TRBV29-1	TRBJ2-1	CSVTGQGAHNEQFF
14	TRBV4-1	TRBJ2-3	CASSRGAITDTQYF
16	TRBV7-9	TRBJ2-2	CASSPLVAVSTGELFF
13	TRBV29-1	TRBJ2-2	CSVEVAEYGELFF
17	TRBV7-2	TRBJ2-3	CASSLTPNAGLTDTQYF
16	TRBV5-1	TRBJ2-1	CASSLAKTSGSYEQFF
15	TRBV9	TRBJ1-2	CASSVSPDSSYGYTF
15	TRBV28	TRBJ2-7	CASSFILGGSYEQYF
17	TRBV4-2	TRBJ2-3	CASSQENRARSTDTQYF
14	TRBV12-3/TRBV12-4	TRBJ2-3	CASKKGGQADTQYF
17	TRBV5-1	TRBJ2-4	CASTPTRGRGFRNIQYF
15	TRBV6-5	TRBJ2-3	CASSYGGTSTDTQYF
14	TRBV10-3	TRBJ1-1	CAISGRIRGDEAFF
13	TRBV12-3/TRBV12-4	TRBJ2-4	CASGSLSGNIQYF
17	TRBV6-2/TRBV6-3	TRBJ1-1	CASSYPSLAGRPSEAFF
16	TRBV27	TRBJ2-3	CASKRLAGGDTDTQYF
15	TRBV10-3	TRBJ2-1	CAISSTSGRYNEQFF
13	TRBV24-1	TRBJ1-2	CATRDYSGDGYTF
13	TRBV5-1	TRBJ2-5	CASSGLTGETQYF
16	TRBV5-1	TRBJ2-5	CASSPGDSLAGETQYF
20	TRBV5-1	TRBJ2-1	CASSPRGHTSGTLSYNEQFF
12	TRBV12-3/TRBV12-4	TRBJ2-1	CASTTNRNEQFF
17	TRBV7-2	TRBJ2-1	CASSLGLRLAGSNEQFF
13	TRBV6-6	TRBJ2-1	CASTHPNYNEQFF
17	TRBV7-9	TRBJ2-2	CASSWIRDRVNTGELFF
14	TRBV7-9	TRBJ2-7	CASSLGDTVYEQYF
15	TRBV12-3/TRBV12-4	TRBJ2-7	CASSLSAGQVYEQYF
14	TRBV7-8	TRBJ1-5	CASSLRLGDQPQHF
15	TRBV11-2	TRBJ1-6	CASSLDGGPNSPLHF
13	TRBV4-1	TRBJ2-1	CASSSAPRNEQFF
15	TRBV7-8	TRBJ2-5	CASSFLRNFQETQYF
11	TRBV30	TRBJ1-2	CAWRDRYGYTF
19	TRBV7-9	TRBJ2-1	CASSLDVAGGPGSYNEQFF
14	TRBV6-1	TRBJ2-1	CASRPVRSYNEQFF